Presented here are 31 T cell receptor beta chains from one specimen sequenced in a study of T cell clusters in autoimmune cytopenias. Multiplex touch-down PCR amplified TRB using TRB-A and TRB-B pools in one tube. TCRdb re-called the multiplex PCR reads and catalogs CDR3 proteins one per entry, DNA excluded. Its listing shows some 4,000 distinct CDR3 sequences. TRB was amplified from 250 ng of peripheral blood genomic DNA per sample. The same data also went into a second study, on T cell repertoires in aging, cancer and after chemotherapy.

Sequenced: peripheral blood. These receptor sequences come from a human donor in good health.

This clonotype is medium-sized by frequency. The V gene is TRBV27, the J gene TRBJ2-5; the TRBD1 assignment by TCRdb is unverifiable without DNA. The CDR3 is 16 residues long. Germline CDR1 is MNHEY and CDR2 is SMNVEV (reference sequence). The CDR3 protein is CASSSLLTGGVETQYF.

Its frequency marks this clonotype as medium-sized. The gene calls are TRBV6-5 and TRBJ2-7; TCRdb proposes TRBD1, but this gene call is untestable without DNA. The length of the CDR3 is 15 residues. The germline V gene encodes CDR1 MNHEY and CDR2 SVGAGI. The CDR3 loop reads CASSYSGPGFYEQYF.

Considering frequency, this clonotype is medium-sized. The chain joins TRBV12-3 or TRBV12-4 to TRBJ2-1; TCRdb's D call of TRBD1 is untestable without DNA. The CDR3 spans 16 residues. The CDR3: CASSFQRGTFYNEQFF.

Judged by frequency, this clonotype is medium-sized. V gene TRBV7-2 combines with J gene TRBJ2-1; TCRdb picks TRBD2, but there is no DNA to check that call. The CDR3 sequence is 13 residues long. CDR1 and CDR2 from the germline V gene are SGHTA and FQGNSA. This chain's CDR3 is CASSLSSGNEQFF.

The rearrangement joins TRBV20-1 to TRBJ2-2; without DNA, the TCRdb call of TRBD2 cannot be checked. The CDR3 length is 13 residues. Germline V gives CDR1 DFQATT, CDR2 SNEGSKA (reference sequence). This chain's CDR3 is CSAREVASGELFF.

V and J are TRBV5-1 and TRBJ2-7; TCRdb outputs TRBD2, but without DNA this stays unchecked. The germline V gene has CDR1 SGHRS and CDR2 YFSETQ. The CDR3 is 15 residues long. CDR3: CASSLVSGGTYEQYF.

In terms of frequency, this clonotype is large. The rearrangement uses TRBV29-1 and TRBJ2-3; the TCRdb D gene call, TRBD2, has no DNA to confirm it. The CDR3 consists of 14 residues. The V gene's germline CDR1 is SQVTM and CDR2 ANQGSEA. The CDR3: CSVVGGSSTDTQYF.

The CDR3 loop reads CASRDSLNTEAFF. This sequence joins TRBV6-1 and TRBJ1-1. CDR1 MNHNS and CDR2 SASEGT come from the germline V gene. The CDR3 consists of 13 residues.

V gene TRBV7-3 combines with J gene TRBJ1-5; the D gene TCRdb calls, TRBD1, cannot be checked with no DNA. Germline-derived CDR1 and CDR2 are SGHTA and FQGTGA. The CDR3 spans 20 residues. CDR3 sequence reads: CASSLKPWGAGQLSYQPQHF.

This clonotype is deemed medium-sized by its frequency. V and J are TRBV27 and TRBJ2-5; the TRBD1 assignment by TCRdb is unverifiable without DNA. The V gene's germline CDR1 is MNHEY and CDR2 SMNVEV (reference sequence). This CDR3 contains 15 residues. The chain's CDR3 is CASSPPPGYQETQYF.

This clonotype is classed as medium-sized by frequency. The rearrangement joins TRBV6-5 to TRBJ1-2. The CDR3 runs to 14 residues. Germline V gene sequence: CDR1 MNHEY, CDR2 SVGAGI. CDR3 protein: CASSLGVGLYGYTF.

This clonotype ranks as medium-sized in terms of frequency. This chain joins TRBV5-6 and TRBJ1-1. Looked up from germline, CDR1 is SGHDT and CDR2 is YYEEEE. The CDR3 runs to 11 residues. This CDR3 is CASSLRGEAFF.

The chain has TRBV20-1 and TRBJ2-5; TCRdb outputs TRBD1, but without DNA this stays unchecked. Germline loops: CDR1 DFQATT, CDR2 SNEGSKA (reference sequence). The CDR3 contains 14 residues. CDR3 sequence: CSARENRGFETQYF.

This clonotype ranks as medium-sized in terms of frequency. The chain has TRBV12-3 or TRBV12-4 and TRBJ2-3; the TCRdb call, TRBD2, lacks DNA for checking. CDR3 length: 15 amino acids. The CDR3 loop reads CASSVQGPPTDTQYF.

Measured by frequency, this clonotype is medium-sized. The V call is TRBV30, the J call TRBJ1-3; TCRdb gives TRBD1 as the D gene, but with no DNA this cannot be confirmed. CDR3 length: 16 amino acids. Germline lookup yields CDR1 GTSNPN and CDR2 SVGIG (reference sequence). The CDR3 region is CAWSVTPGGSGNTIYF.

The rearrangement uses TRBV30 and TRBJ1-5. The CDR3 loop spans 15 amino acids. The germline V gene has CDR1 GTSNPN and CDR2 SVGIG (reference sequence). The CDR3 sequence is CAWRPPGASNQPQHF.

The chain joins TRBV20-1 to TRBJ1-5; absent DNA, TCRdb's TRBD1 call cannot be checked. The CDR3 totals 15 residues. Germline V CDR1 and CDR2: DFQATT, SNEGSKA (reference sequence). The CDR3 spells CSAGPGPHSNQPQHF.

This chain uses TRBV5-1 with TRBJ2-7; checking the TCRdb D call of TRBD2 is not possible without DNA. CDR3 size: 16 residues. CDR1 is SGHRS and CDR2 is YFSETQ in the germline V gene. The CDR3 loop reads CASSLTLLAEAYEQYF.

This rearrangement joins TRBV20-1 to TRBJ1-4. The CDR3 loop spans 17 amino acids. The V gene's germline CDR1 is DFQATT and CDR2 SNEGSKA (reference sequence). The CDR3 loop reads CSARPEMGGISNEKLFF.

The chain employs TRBV10-3 and TRBJ1-5. CDR1 is ENHRY, CDR2 SYGVKD, per germline. The CDR3 is 12 residues long. The CDR3 is CAISESHQPQHF.

This clonotype is identified as medium-sized from frequency. V gene TRBV5-1 combines with J gene TRBJ2-2. CDR1 and CDR2 from the germline V gene are SGHRS and YFSETQ. This CDR3 is 14 amino acids long. This chain's CDR3 is CASSLAPSTRELFF.

The J gene is TRBJ2-2, the V gene TRBV19; the TCRdb call, TRBD2, lacks DNA for checking. Looked up from germline, CDR1 is LNHDA and CDR2 is SQIVND (reference sequence). The length of the CDR3 is 15 residues. CDR3 sequence: CASSGQAGGTGELFF.

This clonotype registers medium-sized by frequency. The chain joins TRBV12-3 or TRBV12-4 to TRBJ1-3. There are 15 residues in the CDR3. The CDR3: CASSLTRDSGNTIYF.

Considering frequency, this clonotype is medium-sized (0.01 to 0.1%). This CDR3 is CASSTGQGSGNTIYF. V is TRBV19 and J is TRBJ1-3; lacking DNA, the TRBD1 call made by TCRdb goes unchecked. This CDR3 comprises 15 residues. Germline V gene sequence: CDR1 LNHDA, CDR2 SQIVND (reference sequence).

This clonotype is deemed medium-sized by its frequency. The gene calls are TRBV12-3 or TRBV12-4 and TRBJ2-1; TCRdb's assignment of TRBD1 cannot be checked, as there is no DNA. The CDR3 sequence is 13 residues long. CDR3 sequence reads: CASSYLRGSEQFF.

This clonotype is identified as medium-sized from frequency. This CDR3 is CASVPGLGTGELFF. V and J are TRBV12-3 or TRBV12-4 and TRBJ2-2; absent DNA, TCRdb's TRBD1 call cannot be checked. The CDR3 totals 14 residues.

This clonotype ranks as medium-sized in terms of frequency. The chain is built from TRBV19 and TRBJ2-7. In germline, CDR1 is LNHDA, CDR2 SQIVND (reference sequence). CDR3 size: 15 residues. The CDR3 region is CASSSPGSDLGEQYF.

This clonotype is classed as medium-sized by frequency. The chain recombines TRBV13 with TRBJ2-5; absent DNA, TCRdb's TRBD2 call cannot be checked. In germline, CDR1 is PRHDT, CDR2 FYEKMQ (reference sequence). The CDR3 contains 15 residues. Here the CDR3 reads CASRGRGTTQETQYF.

In terms of frequency, this clonotype is medium-sized. The J gene is TRBJ1-4, the V gene TRBV12-3 or TRBV12-4; the D call from TCRdb, TRBD1, cannot be confirmed without DNA. This CDR3 is built from 15 residues. The CDR3 here is CASRESGSRAEKLFF.

This rearrangement joins TRBV5-1 to TRBJ2-3; TCRdb picks TRBD2, but there is no DNA to check that call. CDR3 length: 15 amino acids. CDR1 and CDR2 from the germline V gene are SGHRS and YFSETQ. CDR3 region: CASSPGLAGADTQYF.

The chain links TRBV5-1 to TRBJ1-1; without DNA, the TCRdb call of TRBD1 cannot be checked. The length of the CDR3 is 16 residues. Germline loops: CDR1 SGHRS, CDR2 YFSETQ. CDR3 loop: CASSYGQRGLNTEAFF.